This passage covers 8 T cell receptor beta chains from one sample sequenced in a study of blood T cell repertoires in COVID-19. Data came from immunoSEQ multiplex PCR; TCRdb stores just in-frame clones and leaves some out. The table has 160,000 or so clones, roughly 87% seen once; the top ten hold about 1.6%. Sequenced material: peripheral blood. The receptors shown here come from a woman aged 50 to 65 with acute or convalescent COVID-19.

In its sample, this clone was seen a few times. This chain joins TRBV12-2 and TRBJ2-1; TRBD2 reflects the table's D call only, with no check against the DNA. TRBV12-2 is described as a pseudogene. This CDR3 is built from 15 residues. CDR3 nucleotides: TGTGCAAGTCGCCAGCTCGGGGGGCGCTACAATGAGCAGTTCTTC. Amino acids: CASRQLGGRYNEQFF.

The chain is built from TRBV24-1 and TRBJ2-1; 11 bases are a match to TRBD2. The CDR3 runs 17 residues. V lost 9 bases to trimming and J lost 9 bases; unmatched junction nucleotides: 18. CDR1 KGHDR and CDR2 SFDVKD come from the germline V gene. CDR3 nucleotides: TGTGCCACCCCGAGGTGGGGGTTAGCGGGGGGGCAAAGTGAGCAGTTCTTC. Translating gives CATPRWGLAGGQSEQFF.

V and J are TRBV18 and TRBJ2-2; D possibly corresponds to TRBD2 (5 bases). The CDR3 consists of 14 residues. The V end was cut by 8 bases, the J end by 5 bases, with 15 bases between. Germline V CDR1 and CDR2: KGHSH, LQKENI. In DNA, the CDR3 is TGTGCCAGCCAAACTACCGGGGTGACCGGGGAGCTGTTTTTT. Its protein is CASQTTGVTGELFF. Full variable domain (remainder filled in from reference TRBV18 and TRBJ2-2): NAGVMQNPRHLVRRRGQEARLRCSPMKGHSHVYWYRQLPEEGLKFMVYLQKENIIDESGMPKERFSAEFPKEGPSILRIQQVVRGDSAAYFCASQTTGVTGELFFGEGSRLTVL.

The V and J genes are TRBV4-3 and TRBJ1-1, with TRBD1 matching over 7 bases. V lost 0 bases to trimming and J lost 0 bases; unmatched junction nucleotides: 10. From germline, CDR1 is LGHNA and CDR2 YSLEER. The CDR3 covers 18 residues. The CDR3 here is CASSQDTPGQHLNTEAFF. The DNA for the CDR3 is TGCGCCAGCAGCCAAGATACCCCGGGACAGCACTTGAACACTGAAGCTTTCTTT.

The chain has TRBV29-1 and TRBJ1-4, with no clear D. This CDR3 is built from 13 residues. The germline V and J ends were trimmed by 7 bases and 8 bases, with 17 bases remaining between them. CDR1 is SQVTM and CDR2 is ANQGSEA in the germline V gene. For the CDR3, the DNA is TGCAGCGCCACCGGCGGCTTTAGGGAAAAACTGTTTTTT. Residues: CSATGGFREKLFF.

CDR3 region: CATRGQTGTSVDEQYF. CDR3 coding DNA: TGTGCCACCAGGGGACAGACCGGGACTAGCGTCGACGAGCAGTACTTC. The chain has TRBV15 and TRBJ2-7; 10 bases are a match to TRBD2. The junction had 13 bases not matched to a gene; V was cut back by 6 bases and J by 5 bases. Looked up from germline, CDR1 is LNHNV and CDR2 is YYDKDF (reference sequence). The CDR3 loop spans 16 amino acids. Variable domain in full (rest from reference TRBV15 and TRBJ2-7): DAMVIQNPRYQVTQFGKPVTLSCSQTLNHNVMYWYQQKSSQAPKLLFHYYDKDFNNEADTPDNFQSRRPNTSFCFLDIRSPGLGDTAMYLCATRGQTGTSVDEQYFGPGTRLTVT.

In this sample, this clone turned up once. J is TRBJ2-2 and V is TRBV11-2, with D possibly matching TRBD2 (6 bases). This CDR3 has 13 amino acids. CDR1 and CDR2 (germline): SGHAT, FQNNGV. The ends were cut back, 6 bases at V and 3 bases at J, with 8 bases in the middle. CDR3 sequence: CASRWRDTGELFF. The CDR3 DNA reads TGTGCCAGCAGGTGGAGGGACACCGGGGAGCTGTTTTTT.

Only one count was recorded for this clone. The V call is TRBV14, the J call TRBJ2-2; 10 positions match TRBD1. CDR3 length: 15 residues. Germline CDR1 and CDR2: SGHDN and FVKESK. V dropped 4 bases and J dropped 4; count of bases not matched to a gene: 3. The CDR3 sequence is CASSPGQGFTGELFF. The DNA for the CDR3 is TGTGCCAGCAGCCCGGGACAGGGGTTCACCGGGGAGCTGTTTTTT.